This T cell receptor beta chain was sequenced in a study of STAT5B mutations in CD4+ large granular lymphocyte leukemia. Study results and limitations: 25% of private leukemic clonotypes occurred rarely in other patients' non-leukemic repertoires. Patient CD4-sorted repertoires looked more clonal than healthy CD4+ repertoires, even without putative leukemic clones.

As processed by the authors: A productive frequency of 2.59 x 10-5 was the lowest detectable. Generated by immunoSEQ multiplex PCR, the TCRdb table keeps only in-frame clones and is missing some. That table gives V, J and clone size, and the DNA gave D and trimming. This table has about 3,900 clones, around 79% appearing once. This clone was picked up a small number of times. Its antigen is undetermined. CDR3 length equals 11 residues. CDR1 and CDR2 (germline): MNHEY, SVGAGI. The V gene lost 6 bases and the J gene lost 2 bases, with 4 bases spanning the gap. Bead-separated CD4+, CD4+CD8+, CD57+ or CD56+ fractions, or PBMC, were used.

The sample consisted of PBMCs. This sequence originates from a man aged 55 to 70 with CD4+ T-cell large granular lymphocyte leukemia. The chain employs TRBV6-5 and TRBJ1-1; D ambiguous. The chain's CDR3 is CASSRNTEAFF. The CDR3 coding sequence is TGTGCCAGCAGCCGAAACACTGAAGCTTTCTTT.